The 17 T cell receptor beta chains below come from one sample, sequenced in a study of blood T cell repertoires in COVID-19. Profiling relied on immunoSEQ multiplex PCR, and the TCRdb table lists in-frame clones only, not all of them. The sample contains about 250,000 clones, roughly 87% of which appear only once. Sequencing used PBMCs or T cells enriched from blood (not recorded which). These receptors all come from a woman in her thirties with acute COVID-19.

The chain has TRBV9 and TRBJ2-6; D gene ambiguous. CDR3 length: 14 residues. The V end was cut by 3 bases, the J end by 0 bases, with 4 bases between. The germline V gene encodes CDR1 SGDLS and CDR2 YYNGEE. The CDR3 nucleotides read TGTGCCAGCAGCGACTTCTCTGGGGCCAACGTCCTGACTTTC. Protein sequence: CASSDFSGANVLTF.

This chain links TRBV19 with TRBJ1-2; D remains unclear. The V end was cut by 2 bases, the J end by 5 bases, with 24 bases between. Germline CDR1 reads LNHDA; CDR2 reads SQIVND (reference sequence). The CDR3 has 18 amino acids. DNA for the CDR3: TGTGCCAGTAGTATACCCTCAGGTGGAGGGCGGTCAGGTTATGGCTACACCTTC. As protein: CASSIPSGGGRSGYGYTF.

This chain links TRBV5-1 with TRBJ2-3; 10 bases align to TRBD2. V lost 3 bases and J lost 3; bases outside the gene matches: 10. CDR3 length: 17 amino acids. Germline loops: CDR1 SGHRS, CDR2 YFSETQ. The CDR3 nucleotides read TGCGCCAGCAGCTGGGGGGCTAGCGGGAGAGGTACAGATACGCAGTATTTT. Its translation: CASSWGASGRGTDTQYF.

The rearrangement links TRBV7-3 to TRBJ2-3; maybe TRBD1 (6 bases). Germline CDR1 is SGHTA and CDR2 is FQGTGA. CDR3 size: 15 residues. V gave up 5 bases and J gave up 2 bases, with 14 bases separating them. The CDR3 region is CASSPQGIVTDTQYF. DNA of the CDR3: TGTGCCAGCAGCCCACAGGGAATTGTCACAGATACGCAGTATTTT. Complete variable domain (other parts from reference TRBV7-3 and TRBJ2-3): GAGVSQTPSNKVTEKGKYVELRCDPISGHTALYWYRQSLGQGPEFLIYFQGTGAADDSGLPNDRFFAVRPEGSVSTLKIQRTERGDSAVYLCASSPQGIVTDTQYFGPGTRLTVL.

V is TRBV11-3 and J is TRBJ2-1; 7 nucleotides match TRBD2. Germline values: CDR1 SGHNT, CDR2 YENEEA. V was pared by 5 bases and J by 3 bases, with 7 bases of the junction left unmatched. This CDR3 region has 15 residues. The CDR3 bases are TGTGCCAGCAGCCCGCCGGGCGGGGGCTACAATGAGCAGTTCTTC. Translation gives CASSPPGGGYNEQFF.

CDR3 sequence (DNA): TGTGCCAGCAAACTAGCGGGTAGAGGGCATGAGCAGTTCTTC. Protein product: CASKLAGRGHEQFF. The chain joins TRBV6-5 to TRBJ2-1; 9 bases map to TRBD2. CDR1 is MNHEY and CDR2 is SVGAGI in the germline V gene. The CDR3 extends over 14 amino acids. V shed 7 bases, J shed 8 bases, and the junction held 9 bases outside the gene matches.

The genes are TRBV12-3 or TRBV12-4 and TRBJ2-2, with 8 bases matching TRBD1. V was pared by 8 bases and J by 3 bases, with 2 bases of the junction left unmatched. The CDR3 consists of 13 residues. The CDR3 region is CASVTGDTGELFF. The CDR3 nucleotides read TGTGCCAGCGTGACAGGGGACACCGGGGAGCTGTTTTTT.

The gene calls are TRBV28 and TRBJ1-1; possibly TRBD1 for D (5 bases). This CDR3 comprises 16 residues. Trimming took off 1 base at V and 0 bases at J, with 12 bases between the two ends. CDR1 and CDR2 (germline): MDHEN, SYDVKM. CDR3 bases: TGTGCCAGCAGTTTATCCCCGGACACCTTGAACACTGAAGCTTTCTTT. Its protein is CASSLSPDTLNTEAFF.

The chain combines TRBV7-6 with TRBJ2-1, with 8 bases that match TRBD1. CDR1 is SGHVS and CDR2 is FNYEAQ in the germline V gene. The CDR3 contains 14 residues. The V segment lost 1 base and the J segment 10 bases; nucleotides outside the gene matches: 6. CDR3 amino acids: CASSLGTGSREQFF. Written as DNA, the CDR3 is TGTGCCAGCAGCTTAGGGACAGGGTCGAGGGAGCAGTTCTTC.

This chain connects TRBV10-3 to TRBJ2-3, with TRBD2 matching 10 bases. This CDR3 spans 16 amino acids. The germline CDR1 and CDR2 sequences are ENHRY and SYGVKD. Trimming at V came to 5 bases and at J to 6 bases, leaving 11 bases not matched to a gene. This CDR3 is CAISPPSGGASDTQYF. The CDR3 region has the DNA TGTGCCATCAGTCCCCCTAGCGGGGGAGCTTCCGATACGCAGTATTTT.

The chain has TRBV9 and TRBJ2-3; 8 bases line up with TRBD1. Germline CDR1 SGDLS, CDR2 YYNGEE. The CDR3 consists of 14 residues. J was trimmed by 8 bases and V by 6 bases; bases with no gene match: 11. CDR3 nucleotide sequence: TGTGCCAGCAACACTCCCGGACAGGGTGGTACGCAGTATTTT. Residues: CASNTPGQGGTQYF.

The chain carries TRBV7-3 and TRBJ1-1, with no clear D. Trimming left V 3 bases short and J 0 bases short, with 5 bases between. The CDR3 is made up of 13 amino acids. Germline-derived CDR1 and CDR2 are SGHTA and FQGTGA. The CDR3, as DNA: TGTGCCAGCAGCTTCACAGTGAACACTGAAGCTTTCTTT. This codes for CASSFTVNTEAFF.

The V call is TRBV15, the J call TRBJ1-4; D is perhaps TRBD1 (6 bases). Trimming stripped 0 bases from V and 8 bases from J, with 13 bases between. CDR1 is LNHNV, CDR2 YYDKDF, per germline (reference sequence). The CDR3 is 15 amino acids. The CDR3 spells CATSRDNPRGEKLFF. As DNA, the CDR3 is TGTGCCACCAGCAGAGATAACCCGAGGGGGGAAAAACTGTTTTTT.

The chain links TRBV7-9 to TRBJ1-1; possible D gene TRBD1, 5 bases. This CDR3 contains 14 residues. CDR1 is SEHNR, CDR2 FQNEAQ, per germline (reference sequence). V was cut by 0 bases and J by 9 bases, with 14 bases left in between. In DNA form, the CDR3 reads TGTGCCAGCAGCTTAGCTGACAGACCAAAGCAAGCTTTCTTT. This codes for CASSLADRPKQAFF. Full variable domain (remainder filled in from reference TRBV7-9 and TRBJ1-1): DTGVSQNPRHKITKRGQNVTFRCDPISEHNRLYWYRQTLGQGPEFLTYFQNEAQLEKSRLLSDRFSAERPKGSFSTLEIQRTEQGDSAMYLCASSLADRPKQAFFGQGTRLTVV.

This clone has a handful of counts. CDR3 in DNA: TGCGCCAGCAGCTTAACAACAGGGAATAGCGGAAACACCATATATTTT. This gives the protein CASSLTTGNSGNTIYF. The chain uses TRBV5-1 and TRBJ1-3; tentatively, D is TRBD1 (6 bases). Germline CDR1 SGHRS, CDR2 YFSETQ. CDR3 length equals 16 residues. Trimming left V 2 bases short and J 4 bases short, with 16 bases between.

The rearrangement links TRBV12-5 to TRBJ1-5, with a possible D match to TRBD1 (6 bases). The V and J ends lost 4 bases and 2 bases respectively, with 6 bases between them. CDR3 size: 13 residues. Germline-derived CDR1 and CDR2 are LGHNT and FRNRAP. The CDR3 is CASGSGGNQPQHF. The CDR3 nucleotides are TGTGCTAGTGGTTCAGGGGGCAATCAGCCCCAGCATTTT.

The chain couples TRBV10-3 to TRBJ2-1; TRBD1 aligns across 9 bases. The CDR3 length is 13 residues. V lost 8 bases, J lost 6 bases, and 5 bases stayed unmatched. CDR1 and CDR2 from the germline V gene are ENHRY and SYGVKD. The CDR3 sequence: CAIRDREVNEQFF. The CDR3, as DNA: TGTGCCATCCGGGACAGGGAAGTCAATGAGCAGTTCTTC.